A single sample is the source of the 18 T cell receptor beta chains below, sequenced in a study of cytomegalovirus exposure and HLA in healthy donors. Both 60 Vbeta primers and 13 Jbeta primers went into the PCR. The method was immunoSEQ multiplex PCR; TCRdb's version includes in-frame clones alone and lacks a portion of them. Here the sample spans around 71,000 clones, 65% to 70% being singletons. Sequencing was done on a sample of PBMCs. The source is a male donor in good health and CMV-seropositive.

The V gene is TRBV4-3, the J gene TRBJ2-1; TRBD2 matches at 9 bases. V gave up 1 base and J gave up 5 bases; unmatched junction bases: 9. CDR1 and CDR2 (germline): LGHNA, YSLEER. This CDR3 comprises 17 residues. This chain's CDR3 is CASSQGPAGGGNNEQFF. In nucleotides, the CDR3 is TGCGCCAGCAGCCAAGGTCCAGCGGGGGGAGGAAACAATGAGCAGTTCTTC.

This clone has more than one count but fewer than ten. CDR3 protein: CASSLGTGGADSYEQYF. The CDR3 DNA is TGTGCCAGCAGCTTAGGCACGGGAGGCGCCGACTCCTACGAGCAGTACTTC. This chain links TRBV11-2 with TRBJ2-7, with 7 bases matching TRBD2. Germline CDR1 reads SGHAT; CDR2 reads FQNNGV. The V gene end was trimmed by 1 base and the J gene end by 0 bases; junction bases not matched to a gene: 9. The CDR3 totals 17 residues.

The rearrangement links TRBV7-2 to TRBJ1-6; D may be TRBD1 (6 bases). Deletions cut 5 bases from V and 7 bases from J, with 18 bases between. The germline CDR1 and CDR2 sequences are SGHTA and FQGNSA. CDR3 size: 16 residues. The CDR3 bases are TGTGCCAGCAGCCTAACCGTCACAGGGAGAAATTCACCCCTCCACTTT. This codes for CASSLTVTGRNSPLHF. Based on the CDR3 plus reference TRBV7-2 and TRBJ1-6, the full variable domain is GAGVSQSPSNKVTEKGKDVELRCDPISGHTALYWYRQSLGQGLEFLIYFQGNSAPDKSGLPSDRFSAERTGGSVSTLTIQRTQQEDSAVYLCASSLTVTGRNSPLHFGNGTRLTVT.

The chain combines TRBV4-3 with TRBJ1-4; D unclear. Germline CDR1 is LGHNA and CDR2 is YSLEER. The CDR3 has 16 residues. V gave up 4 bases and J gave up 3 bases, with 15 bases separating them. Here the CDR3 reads CASSRTLQLSNEKLFF. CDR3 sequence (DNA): TGCGCCAGCAGCCGAACCCTACAGTTGTCTAATGAAAAACTGTTTTTT.

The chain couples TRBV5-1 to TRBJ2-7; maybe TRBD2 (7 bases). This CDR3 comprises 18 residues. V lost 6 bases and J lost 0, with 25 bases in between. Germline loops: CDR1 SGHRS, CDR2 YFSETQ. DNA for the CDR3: TGCGCCAGCAACCTGTGGGGGGGGCCGAGCGAGTTCTCCTACGAGCAGTACTTC. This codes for CASNLWGGPSEFSYEQYF. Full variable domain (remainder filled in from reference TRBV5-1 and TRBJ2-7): KAGVTQTPRYLIKTRGQQVTLSCSPISGHRSVSWYQQTPGQGLQFLFEYFSETQRNKGNFPGRFSGRQFSNSRSEMNVSTLELGDSALYLCASNLWGGPSEFSYEQYFGPGTRLTVT.

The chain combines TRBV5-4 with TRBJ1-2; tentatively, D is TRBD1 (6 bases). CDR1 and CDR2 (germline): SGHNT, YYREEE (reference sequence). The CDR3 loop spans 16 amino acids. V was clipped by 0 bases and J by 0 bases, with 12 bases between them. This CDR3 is CASSLGRGGTNYGYTF. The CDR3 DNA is TGTGCCAGCAGCTTGGGCAGGGGAGGGACTAACTATGGCTACACCTTC. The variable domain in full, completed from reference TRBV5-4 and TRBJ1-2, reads ETGVTQSPTHLIKTRGQQVTLRCSSQSGHNTVSWYQQALGQGPQFIFQYYREEENGRGNFPPRFSGLQFPNYSSELNVNALELDDSALYLCASSLGRGGTNYGYTFGSGTRLTVV.

Here the CDR3 reads CASSGRQTYEQYF. The CDR3 DNA sequence: TGTGCCAGCAGTGGCCGACAGACCTACGAGCAGTACTTC. The gene calls are TRBV6-5 and TRBJ2-7; perhaps TRBD1 as D (5 bases). Germline CDR1 reads MNHEY; CDR2 reads SVGAGI. Trimming pared 5 bases from V and 2 bases from J, leaving 10 bases between. The CDR3 is 13 amino acids.

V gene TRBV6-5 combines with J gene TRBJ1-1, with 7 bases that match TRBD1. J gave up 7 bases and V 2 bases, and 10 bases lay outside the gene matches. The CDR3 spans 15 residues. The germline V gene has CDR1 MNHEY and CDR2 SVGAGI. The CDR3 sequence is CASSYPLGNRGEAFF. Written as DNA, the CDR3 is TGTGCCAGCAGTTACCCCCTGGGAAACAGGGGTGAAGCTTTCTTT.

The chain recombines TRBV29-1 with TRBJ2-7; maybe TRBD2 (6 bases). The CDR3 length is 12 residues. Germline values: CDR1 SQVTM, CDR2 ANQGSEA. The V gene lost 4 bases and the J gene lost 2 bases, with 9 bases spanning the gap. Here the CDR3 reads CSVGGGTYEQYF. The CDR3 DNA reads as TGCAGCGTTGGGGGCGGGACCTACGAGCAGTACTTC.

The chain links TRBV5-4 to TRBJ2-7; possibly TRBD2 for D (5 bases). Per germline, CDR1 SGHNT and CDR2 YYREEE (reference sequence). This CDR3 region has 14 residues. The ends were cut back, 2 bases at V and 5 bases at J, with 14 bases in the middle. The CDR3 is CASSLTGITNEQYF. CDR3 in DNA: TGTGCCAGCAGCTTAACCGGGATAACGAACGAGCAGTACTTC.

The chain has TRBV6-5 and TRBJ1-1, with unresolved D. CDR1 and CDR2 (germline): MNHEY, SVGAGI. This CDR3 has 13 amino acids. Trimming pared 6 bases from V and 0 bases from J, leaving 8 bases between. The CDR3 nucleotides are TGTGCCAGCAGCTCTATTATGAACACTGAAGCTTTCTTT. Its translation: CASSSIMNTEAFF.

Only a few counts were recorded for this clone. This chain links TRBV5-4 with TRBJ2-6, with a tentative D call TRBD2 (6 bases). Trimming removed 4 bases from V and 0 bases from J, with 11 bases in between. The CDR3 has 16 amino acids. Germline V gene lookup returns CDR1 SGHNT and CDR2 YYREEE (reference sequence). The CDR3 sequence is CASSPGGDSGANVLTF. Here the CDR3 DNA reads TGTGCCAGCAGCCCAGGAGGGGACTCTGGGGCCAACGTCCTGACTTTC.

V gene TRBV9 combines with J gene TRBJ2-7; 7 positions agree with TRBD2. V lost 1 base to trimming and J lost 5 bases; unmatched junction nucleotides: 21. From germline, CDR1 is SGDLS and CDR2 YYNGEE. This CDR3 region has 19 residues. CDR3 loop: CASSVKPFLGLAERDEQYF. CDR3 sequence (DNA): TGTGCCAGCAGCGTAAAACCCTTTCTCGGGCTAGCGGAGAGGGACGAGCAGTACTTC.

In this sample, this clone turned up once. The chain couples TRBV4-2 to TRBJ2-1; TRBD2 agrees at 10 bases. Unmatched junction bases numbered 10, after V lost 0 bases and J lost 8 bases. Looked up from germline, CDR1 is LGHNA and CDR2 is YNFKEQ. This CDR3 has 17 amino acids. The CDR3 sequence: CASSQEGASGSWDEQFF. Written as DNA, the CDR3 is TGTGCCAGCAGCCAAGAGGGGGCTAGCGGGAGTTGGGATGAGCAGTTCTTC.

Here the CDR3 reads CASAGRRQETQYF. The CDR3 DNA is TGTGCGTCCGCGGGGAGGAGGCAAGAGACCCAGTACTTC. V gene TRBV6-6 combines with J gene TRBJ2-5; TRBD2 is a possible D gene (6 bases). CDR1 and CDR2 (germline): MNHNY, SVGAGI (reference sequence). This CDR3 spans 13 amino acids.

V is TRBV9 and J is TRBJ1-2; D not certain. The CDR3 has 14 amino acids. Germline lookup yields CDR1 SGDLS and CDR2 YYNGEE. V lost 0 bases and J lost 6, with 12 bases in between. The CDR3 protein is CASSVAGMSDGYTF. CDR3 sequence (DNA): TGTGCCAGCAGCGTAGCCGGGATGTCAGATGGCTACACCTTC.

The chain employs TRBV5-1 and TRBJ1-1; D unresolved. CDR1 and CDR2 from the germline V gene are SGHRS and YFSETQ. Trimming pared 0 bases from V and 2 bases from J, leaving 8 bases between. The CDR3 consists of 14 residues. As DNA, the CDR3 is TGCGCCAGCAGCTTGGGTCACAGTAACACTGAAGCTTTCTTT. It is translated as CASSLGHSNTEAFF.

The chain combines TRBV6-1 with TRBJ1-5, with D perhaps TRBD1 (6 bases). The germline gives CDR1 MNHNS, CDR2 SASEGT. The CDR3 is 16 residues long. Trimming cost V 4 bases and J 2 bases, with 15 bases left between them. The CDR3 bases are TGTGCCAGCAGTGCCAAACAGGGAACGGGCAATCAGCCCCAGCATTTT. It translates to CASSAKQGTGNQPQHF.